The 23 T cell receptor beta chains below come from one sample, sequenced in a study of brain T cells in children with intractable seizures. Clones were sequenced by immunoSEQ multiplex PCR, and TCRdb holds only the in-frame ones, with some missing. The table lists 110,000 or so clones, around 94% of them singletons. The sequencing here drew on peripheral blood, taken at surgery. The receptors stem from a boy younger than two with hemimegalencephaly and intractable seizures.

The V and J genes are TRBV5-4 and TRBJ1-1; a weak D match, TRBD1 (6 bases). Germline values: CDR1 SGHNT, CDR2 YYREEE (reference sequence). The length of the CDR3 is 13 residues. Trimming removed 4 bases from V and 6 bases from J, with 13 bases in between. The CDR3 region is CASSKNRVPEAFF. The CDR3, as DNA: TGTGCCAGCAGCAAAAACAGGGTCCCTGAAGCTTTCTTT.

The rearrangement uses TRBV20-1 and TRBJ2-1; no definite D call. The CDR3 spans 8 residues. In germline, CDR1 is DFQATT, CDR2 SNEGSKA (reference sequence). In DNA, the CDR3 is TGCTTGTACAATGAGCAGTTCTTC. This codes for CLYNEQFF.

The rearrangement uses TRBV30 and TRBJ1-2; tentatively, D is TRBD1 (6 bases). The V end lost 1 base, the J end lost 8 bases, and 17 bases lay between the germline ends. Germline V lookup: CDR1 GTSNPN, CDR2 SVGIG (reference sequence). The CDR3 is made up of 14 amino acids. The CDR3 loop is CAWSGQGSLGGYTF. CDR3 in DNA: TGTGCCTGGAGTGGGCAGGGGAGTTTGGGGGGCTACACCTTC.

This clone has only one observation. The chain uses TRBV5-8 and TRBJ1-4; D gene uncertain. V was clipped by 0 bases and J by 0 bases, with 9 bases between them. The CDR3 is 16 residues long. Germline CDR1 and CDR2: SGHTS and YDEGEE. The DNA for the CDR3 is TGTGCCAGCAGCTTGGGTTCGAAACCAACTAATGAAAAACTGTTTTTT. This codes for CASSLGSKPTNEKLFF. Together with reference TRBV5-8 and TRBJ1-4, the CDR3 gives the full variable domain: EAGVTQSPTHLIKTRGQQATLRCSPISGHTSVYWYQQALGLGLQFLLWYDEGEERNRGNFPPRFSGRQFPNYSSELNVNALELEDSALYLCASSLGSKPTNEKLFFGSGTQLSVL.

This clone is a singleton in its sample. The chain links TRBV11-2 to TRBJ2-4; perhaps D is TRBD1 or TRBD2 (6 bases each). The germline V and J ends were trimmed by 1 base and 8 bases, with 9 bases remaining between them. CDR3 length: 13 residues. The germline V gene encodes CDR1 SGHAT and CDR2 FQNNGV. The CDR3 bases are TGTGCCAGCAGCTTAGTCGGGGGCCACATTCAGTACTTC. This gives the protein CASSLVGGHIQYF.

This chain joins TRBV9 and TRBJ1-1; D is uncertain. Germline lookup yields CDR1 SGDLS and CDR2 YYNGEE. V was shortened by 0 bases and J by 1 base, with 4 bases between the two germline ends. The CDR3 consists of 13 residues. DNA of the CDR3: TGTGCCAGCAGCGTAGATTGGAACACTGAAGCTTTCTTT. Its protein is CASSVDWNTEAFF.

This clone was seen a handful of times. V usage is TRBV6-6 and J usage is TRBJ1-2; D gene ambiguous. Per the germline V gene, CDR1 is MNHNY and CDR2 is SVGAGI (reference sequence). This CDR3 spans 14 amino acids. V lost 6 bases and J lost 3, with 14 bases in between. CDR3 sequence: CASRSGSTDYGYTF. CDR3 bases: TGTGCCAGCAGATCGGGAAGTACGGACTATGGCTACACCTTC.

The chain combines TRBV24-1 with TRBJ2-5, with 7 bases fitting TRBD1. The CDR3 extends over 16 amino acids. V lost 4 bases, J lost 4 bases, and 11 bases stayed unmatched. Germline values: CDR1 KGHDR, CDR2 SFDVKD. CDR3 nucleotides: TGTGCCACCAGTGAGCCCGACAGGGTGGCGGGAGAGACCCAGTACTTC. The encoded protein is CATSEPDRVAGETQYF.

This sequence joins TRBV9 and TRBJ2-1, with D possibly TRBD2 on 6 matching bases. The CDR3 covers 18 residues. Trimming took 0 bases from V and 3 from J, leaving 19 bases between them. Looked up from germline, CDR1 is SGDLS and CDR2 is YYNGEE. CDR3 amino acids: CASSVATLGGALYNEQFF. The CDR3 DNA is TGTGCCAGCAGCGTAGCTACTTTGGGGGGAGCCCTCTACAATGAGCAGTTCTTC.

V usage is TRBV5-1 and J usage is TRBJ1-4; no clear D. V lost 5 bases and J lost 0, with 11 bases in between. This CDR3 contains 15 residues. From germline, CDR1 is SGHRS and CDR2 YFSETQ. The CDR3 sequence is CASSKGSATNEKLFF. CDR3 DNA: TGCGCCAGCAGTAAAGGGAGTGCAACTAATGAAAAACTGTTTTTT.

This clone was found once. The V and J genes are TRBV10-2 and TRBJ2-7, with 9 bases fitting TRBD1. V dropped 1 base and J dropped 1; count of bases not matched to a gene: 5. Germline V CDR1 and CDR2: WSHSY, SAAADI. The CDR3 totals 16 residues. The CDR3 protein is CASSELGQGPSYEQYF. The CDR3 region has the DNA TGCGCCAGCAGTGAGTTGGGACAGGGCCCTTCCTACGAGCAGTACTTC.

The chain has TRBV19 and TRBJ1-1; 9 bases are shared with TRBD1. From germline, CDR1 is LNHDA and CDR2 SQIVND (reference sequence). The CDR3 consists of 14 residues. Germline trimming cut 7 bases from V and 9 bases from J; bases unmatched to any gene: 12. CDR3 nucleotide sequence: TGTGCCAGTACCAAGTTACAGGGGGCCGGGAAAGCTTTCTTT. Translating gives CASTKLQGAGKAFF.

J is TRBJ2-2 and V is TRBV7-2; 10 positions agree with TRBD1. J lost 8 bases, V lost 5 bases, and 2 bases had no gene match. Germline-derived CDR1 and CDR2 are SGHTA and FQGNSA. This CDR3 has 13 amino acids. In nucleotides, the CDR3 is TGTGCCAGCAGCCGGGACAGGGGAGGGGAGCTGTTTTTT. Its translation is CASSRDRGGELFF.

V usage is TRBV5-4 and J usage is TRBJ1-3; TRBD1 aligns across 7 bases. The CDR3 is made up of 14 amino acids. Per germline, CDR1 SGHNT and CDR2 YYREEE (reference sequence). V lost 4 bases and J lost 4; bases outside the gene matches: 5. DNA of the CDR3: TGTGCCAGCAGCCGAGGGGGCGAAGGAAACACCATATATTTT. Protein: CASSRGGEGNTIYF.

The V call is TRBV7-2, the J call TRBJ2-5, with D hard to call. Germline values: CDR1 SGHTA, CDR2 FQGNSA. The CDR3 has 13 residues. Trimming removed 5 bases from V and 1 base from J, with 8 bases in between. The CDR3 loop reads CASSKDGQETQYF. The DNA of the CDR3 is TGTGCCAGCAGCAAGGATGGCCAAGAGACCCAGTACTTC.

This chain links TRBV25-1 with TRBJ1-5, with 9 bases identical to TRBD1. This CDR3 is built from 14 residues. The germline CDR1 and CDR2 sequences are MGHDK and SYGVNS. Trimming removed 6 bases from V and 3 bases from J; junction bases left unmatched: 3. The CDR3 region is CASSGQGTNQPQHF. Here the CDR3 DNA reads TGTGCCAGCAGCGGACAGGGGACCAATCAGCCCCAGCATTTT. Drawing the rest from reference TRBV25-1 and TRBJ1-5, the complete variable domain is EADIYQTPRYLVIGTGKKITLECSQTMGHDKMYWYQQDPGMELHLIHYSYGVNSTEKGDLSSESTVSRIRTEHFPLTLESARPSHTSQYLCASSGQGTNQPQHFGDGTRLSIL.

This clone was found once. The chain combines TRBV5-1 with TRBJ2-3, with 10 bases fitting TRBD2. The CDR3 is 16 amino acids. Germline CDR1 and CDR2: SGHRS and YFSETQ. V gave up 4 bases and J gave up 3 bases; unmatched junction bases: 8. This CDR3 is CASSTGTSAGTDTQYF. Here the CDR3 DNA reads TGCGCCAGCAGCACGGGGACTAGCGCTGGAACAGATACGCAGTATTTT.

This clone has just one count. This rearrangement joins TRBV28 to TRBJ2-2, with D maybe TRBD2 (5 bases). This CDR3 comprises 14 residues. The germline V and J ends were trimmed by 10 bases and 0 bases, with 12 bases remaining between them. CDR1 is MDHEN and CDR2 is SYDVKM in the germline V gene. As DNA, the CDR3 is TGTGCCACCCTACGGGGAGCGAACACCGGGGAGCTGTTTTTT. It is translated as CATLRGANTGELFF.

This chain uses TRBV5-1 with TRBJ2-5; D is possibly TRBD2 (6 bases). V dropped 4 bases and J dropped 5 bases, with 21 bases sitting between them. Germline CDR1 and CDR2: SGHRS and YFSETQ. The CDR3 extends over 16 amino acids. The CDR3 loop reads CASSNGDFRGGETQYF. CDR3 DNA: TGCGCCAGCAGCAATGGGGACTTTCGTGGGGGGGAGACCCAGTACTTC.

The gene calls are TRBV7-9 and TRBJ2-3; 7 nucleotides agree with TRBD2. The CDR3 is 17 residues long. Trimming removed 2 bases from V and 3 bases from J; junction bases left unmatched: 11. CDR1 and CDR2 (germline): SEHNR, FQNEAQ (reference sequence). For the CDR3, the DNA is TGTGCCAGCAGCTTAAGGGCGGGAGTCGGGGGGACAGATACGCAGTATTTT. Its translation: CASSLRAGVGGTDTQYF.

This chain connects TRBV21-1 to TRBJ2-7; no DNA check was done on the table's D call, TRBD1. TRBV21-1 is marked as a pseudogene. The CDR3 is made up of 17 amino acids. CDR3 in DNA: TGTGCCAGCAGCAAAGAGGGGAAGTGGCCTAGCTCCTACGAGCAGTACTTC. Translating gives CASSKEGKWPSSYEQYF.

The rearrangement joins TRBV10-3 to TRBJ2-7; 7 bases fit TRBD2. This CDR3 is 13 amino acids long. Germline V gene data show CDR1 as ENHRY and CDR2 as SYGVKD. Unmatched junction bases numbered 6, after V lost 10 bases and J lost 0 bases. CDR3 region: CATGASGSYEQYF. CDR3 nucleotide sequence: TGTGCCACCGGAGCTAGCGGCTCCTACGAGCAGTACTTC.

J is TRBJ2-5 and V is TRBV9; 12 bases fit TRBD2. The CDR3 spans 17 residues. The germline CDR1 and CDR2 sequences are SGDLS and YYNGEE. The ends lost 0 bases at V and 4 bases at J; junction bases unmatched: 7. The CDR3 DNA is TGTGCCAGCAGCGTAGCGCTAGCGGGAGGGGGGGCAGAGACCCAGTACTTC. Translating gives CASSVALAGGGAETQYF.